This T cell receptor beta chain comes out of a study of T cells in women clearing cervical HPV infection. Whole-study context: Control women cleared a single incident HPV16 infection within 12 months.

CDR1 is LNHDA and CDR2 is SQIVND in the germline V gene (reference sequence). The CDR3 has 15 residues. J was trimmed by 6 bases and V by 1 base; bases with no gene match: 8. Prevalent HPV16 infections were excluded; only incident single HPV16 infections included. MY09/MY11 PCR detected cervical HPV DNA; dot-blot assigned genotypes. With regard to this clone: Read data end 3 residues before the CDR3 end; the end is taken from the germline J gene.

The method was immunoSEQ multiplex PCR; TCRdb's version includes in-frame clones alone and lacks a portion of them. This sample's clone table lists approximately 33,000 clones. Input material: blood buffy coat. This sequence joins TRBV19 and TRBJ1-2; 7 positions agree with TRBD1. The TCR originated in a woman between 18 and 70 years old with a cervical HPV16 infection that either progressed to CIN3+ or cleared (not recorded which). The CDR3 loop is CASSIVALTGDGYTF. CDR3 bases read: TGTGCCAGTAGTATAGTTGCCCTCACAGGGGATGGC.